Below, 2 T cell receptor beta chains from the same sample are listed, as sequenced in a study of T-cell memory formation after mild COVID-19. TCRdb re-analysed the 5' RACE reads in MiXCR, keeping a single row per CDR3 protein. Of approximately 170,000 distinct CDR3 sequences in the sample, about an eighth were seen once. Specimen: PBMCs or a T cell subset sorted from them (not recorded which). The receptors come from a man younger than 30 who had mild COVID-19 (a few samples of this study predate the infection). Cell type and time point are not known.

The chain combines TRBV27 with TRBJ1-1, with a tentative D call TRBD1 (6 bases). Germline lookup yields CDR1 MNHEY and CDR2 SMNVEV (reference sequence). V was shortened by 5 bases and J by 8 bases, with 15 bases between the two germline ends. This CDR3 has 13 amino acids. The CDR3 spells CASSPSDRLEAFF. CDR3 in DNA: TGTGCCAGCAGTCCCTCGGACAGATTAGAAGCTTTCTTT.

This chain joins TRBV18 and TRBJ2-3, with 7 bases aligning to TRBD1. The CDR3 runs to 16 residues. The V and J ends lost 4 bases and 0 bases, in that order; junction bases with no gene match: 7. CDR1 KGHSH and CDR2 LQKENI come from the germline V gene. Written as DNA, the CDR3 is TGTGCCAGCTCACGAGACAGGGTACCAAGCACAGATACGCAGTATTTT. This translates into CASSRDRVPSTDTQYF.